A selection of T cell receptor beta chains follows, all from one sample in a study of blood T cell repertoires in COVID-19. Using immunoSEQ multiplex PCR, the repertoire was profiled, and TCRdb retains in-frame clones only, with some absent. This sample has 120,000 or so clones, with more than 65% found just once. Specimen: peripheral blood. The origin of the receptors is an older woman with acute or convalescent COVID-19. Each CDR3 is given with its conserved first and last residue. The order of the fields is D gene, clone size, V gene, J gene, CDR3 protein, CDR3 DNA. D genes are given only for firm matches. Clone size, where shown, is once, few, many, or a class for clones that have expanded.

d_call: NA
clone_size: NA
v_call: TRBV7-6
j_call: TRBJ1-1
cdr3_aa: CASSLTEKMNTEAFF
cdr3_nt: TGTGCCAGCAGCTTGACGGAGAAAATGAACACTGAAGCTTTCTTT

d_call: NA
clone_size: NA
v_call: TRBV27
j_call: TRBJ1-5
cdr3_aa: CASSPTPTGFPWGQHF
cdr3_nt: TGTGCCAGCAGTCCTACCCCAACAGGGTTTCCCTGGGGCCAGCATTTT

d_call: TRBD1
clone_size: NA
v_call: TRBV28
j_call: TRBJ2-2
cdr3_aa: CASSPQDRAGELFF
cdr3_nt: TGTGCCAGCAGTCCCCAGGACAGGGCCGGGGAGCTGTTTTTT

d_call: TRBD1
clone_size: NA
v_call: TRBV7-3
j_call: TRBJ2-1
cdr3_aa: CASSSDRDNEQFF
cdr3_nt: TGTGCCAGCAGCTCCGACAGGGACAATGAGCAGTTCTTC

d_call: TRBD2
clone_size: once
v_call: TRBV9
j_call: TRBJ2-5
cdr3_aa: CASSPKLAGGPETQYF
cdr3_nt: TGTGCCAGCAGCCCAAAACTAGCGGGAGGCCCAGAGACCCAGTACTTC

d_call: TRBD1
clone_size: NA
v_call: TRBV6-5
j_call: TRBJ1-1
cdr3_aa: CASRGQPNTEAFF
cdr3_nt: TGTGCCAGCAGGGGACAGCCGAACACTGAAGCTTTCTTT

d_call: NA
clone_size: NA
v_call: TRBV5-4
j_call: TRBJ2-7
cdr3_aa: CASSLELFSYEQYF
cdr3_nt: TGTGCCAGCAGCTTGGAACTGTTCTCCTACGAGCAGTACTTC

d_call: NA
clone_size: few
v_call: TRBV6-2/TRBV6-3
j_call: TRBJ2-3
cdr3_aa: CASSYPLLEEGGRTDTQYF
cdr3_nt: TGTGCCAGCAGTTACCCCCTACTAGAAGAGGGGGGGCGCACAGATACGCAGTATTTT

d_call: NA
clone_size: few
v_call: TRBV7-9
j_call: TRBJ2-7
cdr3_aa: CASSHGLSYEQYF
cdr3_nt: TGTGCCAGCAGCCACGGACTTTCCTACGAGCAGTACTTC

d_call: TRBD2
clone_size: NA
v_call: TRBV9
j_call: TRBJ2-1
cdr3_aa: CASSATGTSGYNEQFF
cdr3_nt: TGTGCCAGCAGCGCCACCGGGACTAGCGGATACAATGAGCAGTTCTTC

d_call: NA
clone_size: NA
v_call: TRBV10-3
j_call: TRBJ1-2
cdr3_aa: CAISESGQFYGYTF
cdr3_nt: TGTGCCATCAGTGAGTCGGGGCAGTTCTATGGCTACACCTTC